This passage covers 10 T cell receptor beta chains from one sample sequenced in a study of T cell repertoires in cytomegalovirus infection. For these receptors, no antigen is known. TCRdb fed the reads into MiXCR, producing one record per CDR3 protein. The top ten clones hold around 50% of a sample with 110,000 to 150,000 distinct CDR3 sequences, around 32% of them seen once. The input for sequencing was CD8+ T cells from cultured PBMCs, taken from culture after CMV antigen stimulation. The receptors shown here come from a human donor in good health (CMV status not recorded). Some clones in this sample may be carry-over from other donors' samples.

The chain has TRBV5-5 and TRBJ1-5, with 9 bases that match TRBD1. After removal of 0 bases from V and 5 bases from J, the junction contained 9 bases not matched to a gene. CDR1 SGHKS and CDR2 YYEKEE come from the germline V gene (reference sequence). This CDR3 is 17 amino acids long. CDR3 bases: TGTGCCAGCAGCTTGGGGTGGGGGACAGGGACTTATCAGCCCCAGCATTTT. Translating gives CASSLGWGTGTYQPQHF.

This clonotype was detected many times. The CDR3 nucleotides are TGTGCCAGCAGCTTAGCCTCGGGAGTTGCCCCCTACGAGCAGTACTTC. Encoded protein: CASSLASGVAPYEQYF. This chain connects TRBV7-9 to TRBJ2-7; possibly TRBD2 for D (6 bases). Germline CDR1 SEHNR, CDR2 FQNEAQ (reference sequence). Trimming pared 0 bases from V and 2 bases from J, leaving 14 bases between. The CDR3 runs to 16 residues. The complete variable domain, with remaining parts taken from reference TRBV7-9 and TRBJ2-7, reads DTGVSQNPRHKITKRGQNVTFRCDPISEHNRLYWYRQTLGQGPEFLTYFQNEAQLEKSRLLSDRFSAERPKGSFSTLEIQRTEQGDSAMYLCASSLASGVAPYEQYFGPGTRLTVT.

Only a few counts were recorded for this clonotype. The rearrangement links TRBV9 to TRBJ2-5; 7 bases line up with TRBD1. Per the germline V gene, CDR1 is SGDLS and CDR2 is YYNGEE. This CDR3 has 14 amino acids. Unmatched junction bases numbered 2, after V lost 0 bases and J lost 3 bases. The CDR3 is CASSVAGTEETQYF. CDR3 in DNA: TGTGCCAGCAGCGTAGCCGGGACAGAAGAGACCCAGTACTTC.

This chain links TRBV5-1 with TRBJ2-3; the match to TRBD2 covers 8 bases. This CDR3 has 16 residues. Germline V gives CDR1 SGHRS, CDR2 YFSETQ. J lost 1 base, V lost 4 bases, and 8 bases had no gene match. The CDR3 nucleotides read TGCGCCAGCAGCCTCCGCGGGGGGAGGGGCACAGATACGCAGTATTTT. It codes for CASSLRGGRGTDTQYF.

This clonotype was detected only a few times. The rearrangement links TRBV7-2 to TRBJ2-5, with D perhaps matching TRBD2 (7 bases). Per germline, CDR1 SGHTA and CDR2 FQGNSA. V was cut by 0 bases and J by 0 bases, with 14 bases left in between. The CDR3 spans 17 residues. As DNA, the CDR3 is TGTGCCAGCAGCTTAGCTGGCGCGGGGGCCCACCAAGAGACCCAGTACTTC. This translates into CASSLAGAGAHQETQYF. Drawing the rest from reference TRBV7-2 and TRBJ2-5, the complete variable domain is GAGVSQSPSNKVTEKGKDVELRCDPISGHTALYWYRQSLGQGLEFLIYFQGNSAPDKSGLPSDRFSAERTGGSVSTLTIQRTQQEDSAVYLCASSLAGAGAHQETQYFGPGTRLLVL.

J is TRBJ2-7 and V is TRBV19; 8 bases are a match to TRBD2. CDR3 length: 15 amino acids. CDR1 and CDR2 (germline): LNHDA, SQIVND (reference sequence). Germline trimming cut 5 bases from V and 1 base from J; bases unmatched to any gene: 7. Here the CDR3 reads CASSSSGGGSYEQYF. The DNA of the CDR3 is TGTGCCAGTAGTTCGTCGGGAGGGGGATCCTACGAGCAGTACTTC.

This clonotype has a count of ten or more. The chain is built from TRBV4-1 and TRBJ1-1; D is possibly TRBD1 (5 bases). This CDR3 has 15 residues. Germline V gene lookup returns CDR1 MGHRA and CDR2 YSYEKL. V was shortened by 3 bases and J by 5 bases, with 16 bases between the two germline ends. The CDR3 loop is CASSHTLGGGTEAFF. CDR3 coding DNA: TGCGCCAGCAGCCATACGCTTGGGGGAGGAACTGAAGCTTTCTTT.

This chain joins TRBV6-1 and TRBJ2-1, with 11 nucleotides matching TRBD2. The CDR3 covers 17 residues. Germline CDR1 is MNHNS and CDR2 is SASEGT. J was trimmed by 0 bases and V by 6 bases; bases with no gene match: 7. The DNA of the CDR3 is TGTGCCAGCAGCCAAGAGGGACTAGCGGTCTCCTACAATGAGCAGTTCTTC. It translates to CASSQEGLAVSYNEQFF.

The chain couples TRBV3-1 to TRBJ2-2, with 9 bases that match TRBD1. The CDR3 sequence is 15 residues long. Germline values: CDR1 LGHDT, CDR2 YNNKEL (reference sequence). V lost 0 bases, J lost 7 bases, and 3 bases stayed unmatched. The CDR3 here is CASSQEDRGSGELFF. The DNA for the CDR3 is TGTGCCAGCAGCCAAGAGGACAGGGGCAGCGGGGAGCTGTTTTTT.

This clonotype was observed a few times. This chain links TRBV19 with TRBJ1-1; no reliable D call. The CDR3 loop spans 13 amino acids. With 8 bases removed from V and 1 base from J, the gap between germline ends came to 11 bases. The germline V gene has CDR1 LNHDA and CDR2 SQIVND (reference sequence). The CDR3 nucleotides read TGTGCCAGTCATTGGGGAACGAACACTGAAGCTTTCTTT. Translating gives CASHWGTNTEAFF. The full variable domain, its missing parts supplied by reference TRBV19 and TRBJ1-1, is DGGITQSPKYLFRKEGQNVTLSCEQNLNHDAMYWYRQDPGQGLRLIYYSQIVNDFQKGDIAEGYSVSREKKESFPLTVTSAQKNPTAFYLCASHWGTNTEAFFGQGTRLTVV.